This T cell receptor beta chain is drawn from a study of blood T cell repertoires in COVID-19 (dated by TCRdb to the early 2020s). About the full investigation: Samples covering the acute and convalescent phases of COVID-19 were provided by collaborators in the United States, Italy and Spain. The material from the prospective study consisted of cDNA or gDNA derived from T cells, B-cell-depleted T cells, or PBMCs. Deeply sampled blood TCRbeta repertoires from subjects exposed to, actively infected with, or recovered from COVID-19 were included in the dataset. A freely available public database, intended as a resource for researchers studying the immune response to SARS-CoV-2, is where the repertoires were released. Samples came from the ongoing ImmuneRACE study (first 160 participants) plus 1,254 subjects from 6 global collaborators. A de-identified subject ID, COVID-19 status, age in years and sex were almost always included in the sample metadata. Where available, HLA class I and class II types were taken from metadata supplied by the sample provider and were not determined by assay-based typing. Study-wide conclusions, independent of this receptor: Clinical and demographic metadata were provided uncurated, with the amount varying by source and participant.

TCRbeta CDR3 regions were amplified from genomic DNA by means of the immunoSEQ Assay, a bias-controlled multiplex PCR. Per the original workflow: The number of nucleated cells in each sample was estimated by amplification of reference gene primers within the assay. To quantify the absolute abundance of each unique TCRbeta CDR3 rearrangement, sequence reads were collapsed and filtered. For each sample, productive Simpson clonality was calculated as the square root of Simpson's diversity index over productive rearrangements. The table was pulled from immuneACCESS by TCRdb, which kept in-frame rearrangements only. Such tables lose some clones; where checked, under half of the loss comes from unresolved V genes, and the rest has no known cause. V and J calls and clone size follow that table, whereas D and trimming were derived from the DNA. The sample table lists just over 300,000 clones, around 89% of them with a count of one. The ten largest clonotypes hold around a tenth of the sample.

Participants in the prospective study were enrolled through a virtual design, were aged about 18 to 100 years, and lived in under 25 United States geographic areas. In the prospective study, cohorts were assigned on the basis of participant-reported clinical history obtained from a screening survey and a study questionnaire. For ImmuneRACE Cohort 3, a participant was defined as recovered based on two consecutive negative NP/OP PCR tests, clearance by a healthcare professional, or resolution of symptoms. Each participant in the prospective study had whole blood, serum and a nasopharyngeal or oropharyngeal swab collected by mobile phlebotomists. Over a roughly two-month period, participants in the prospective study had the option of providing additional blood draws and questionnaires. Before DNA extraction, blood samples from the prospective study were shipped at room temperature or frozen. Concerning this clone: This clone's antigen is unknown. Qualities for individual bases were not recorded, and no much larger clone is one base off.

The sequenced material came from PBMCs or T cells enriched from blood (not recorded which). This TCR was recovered from a woman in her thirties or forties who had recovered from COVID-19.

This receptor has the CDR3 CASHLAGLYNEQFF. The DNA sequence is as follows: TGTGCCAGTCATTTAGCGGGGTTATACAATGAGCAGTTCTTC. The sequence is built from TRBV2 and TRBJ2-1; 8 of the junction bases match TRBD2. CDR3 length: 14 amino acids, cysteine to phenylalanine. CDR3 DNA is the only sequence kept; it has 42 bases, read in frame from the first base. Germline trimming: 9 bases from V, 4 bases from J; junction bases outside gene matches: 8. Via the germline V gene, CDR1 is SNHLY and CDR2 FYNNEI. Joined to the reference TRBV2 and TRBJ2-1 proteins, this CDR3 gives the full variable domain: EPEVTQTPSHQVTQMGQEVILRCVPISNHLYFYWYRQILGQKVEFLVSFYNNEISEKSEIFDDQFSVERPDGSNFTLKIRSTKLEDSAMYFCASHLAGLYNEQFFGPGTRLTVL.